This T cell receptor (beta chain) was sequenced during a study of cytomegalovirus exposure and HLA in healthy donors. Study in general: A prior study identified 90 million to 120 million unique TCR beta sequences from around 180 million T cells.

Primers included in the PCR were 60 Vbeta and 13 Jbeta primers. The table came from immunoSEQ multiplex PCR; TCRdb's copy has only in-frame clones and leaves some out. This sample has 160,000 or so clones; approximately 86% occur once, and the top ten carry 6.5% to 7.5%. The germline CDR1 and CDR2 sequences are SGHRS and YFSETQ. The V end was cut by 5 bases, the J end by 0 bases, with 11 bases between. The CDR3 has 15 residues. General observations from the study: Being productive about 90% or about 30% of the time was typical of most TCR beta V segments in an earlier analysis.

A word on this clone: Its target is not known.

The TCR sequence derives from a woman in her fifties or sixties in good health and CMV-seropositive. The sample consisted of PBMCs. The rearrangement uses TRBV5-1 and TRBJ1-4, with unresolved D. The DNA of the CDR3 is TGCGCCAGCAGGATAACCGGTGCAACTAATGAAAAACTGTTTTTT. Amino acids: CASRITGATNEKLFF.